The 28 T cell receptor beta chains below were found in one sample sequenced in a study of cytomegalovirus exposure and HLA in healthy donors. The PCR contained 60 Vbeta and 13 Jbeta primers. Method: immunoSEQ multiplex PCR; TCRdb's copy keeps in-frame clones and lacks some. The table shows approximately 170,000 clones, with over 75% occurring only once. The specimen sequenced was PBMCs. The receptor source for this set is a female donor in good health and CMV-seronegative.

The CDR3, as DNA: TGCGCCAGCAGCCCGCTACAGGGGGTTGGCACAGATACGCAGTATTTT. This gives the protein CASSPLQGVGTDTQYF. This chain connects TRBV5-1 to TRBJ2-3, with TRBD1 matching 8 bases. Germline V CDR1 and CDR2: SGHRS, YFSETQ. The CDR3 length is 16 residues. The ends lost 4 bases at V and 1 base at J; junction bases unmatched: 8.

V gene TRBV7-8 combines with J gene TRBJ2-7; D unclear. Looked up from germline, CDR1 is SGHVS and CDR2 is FQNEAQ. The V end was cut by 1 base, the J end by 0 bases, with 13 bases between. This CDR3 region has 16 residues. CDR3 residues: CASSLDGDGSSYEQYF. CDR3 bases: TGTGCCAGCAGCTTAGATGGAGACGGAAGCTCCTACGAGCAGTACTTC.

The chain links TRBV2 to TRBJ2-7, with D unresolved. With 4 bases removed from V and 2 bases from J, the gap between germline ends came to 15 bases. Germline V lookup: CDR1 SNHLY, CDR2 FYNNEI. The CDR3 runs to 15 residues. The CDR3 loop is CASSVDLRIAYEQYF. The CDR3 DNA follows: TGTGCCAGCAGTGTCGACTTGAGGATCGCCTACGAGCAGTACTTC.

V gene TRBV19 combines with J gene TRBJ2-7; tentatively, D is TRBD2 (5 bases). The CDR3 runs to 13 residues. Germline CDR1 LNHDA, CDR2 SQIVND (reference sequence). V gave up 5 bases and J gave up 3 bases, with 11 bases separating them. The CDR3 coding sequence is TGTGCCAGTAGTGGATCACTAGTCTACGAGCAGTACTTC. Residues: CASSGSLVYEQYF.

This chain connects TRBV6-5 to TRBJ1-1; TRBD1 matches at 7 bases. Germline V gene data show CDR1 as MNHEY and CDR2 as SVGAGI. The CDR3 totals 13 residues. J lost 7 bases, V lost 2 bases, and 4 bases had no gene match. CDR3 in amino acids: CASSYGSGGEAFF. In DNA, the CDR3 is TGTGCCAGCAGTTACGGGTCAGGGGGTGAAGCTTTCTTT.

This chain joins TRBV19 and TRBJ1-6; no clear D gene. CDR3 length: 15 residues. In germline, CDR1 is LNHDA, CDR2 SQIVND (reference sequence). The V end lost 3 bases, the J end lost 10 bases, and 16 bases lay between the germline ends. The CDR3 coding sequence is TGTGCCAGTAGTATTACGGGAGAAAGGGTGTCACCCCTCCACTTT. Protein sequence: CASSITGERVSPLHF.

The rearrangement uses TRBV7-9 and TRBJ1-1, with TRBD1 as a possible D gene (6 bases). Germline lookup yields CDR1 SEHNR and CDR2 FQNEAQ (reference sequence). Between the trimmed V and J ends, which lost 4 bases and 2 bases, there was a span of 11 bases. This CDR3 has 14 residues. The CDR3 loop is CASSSGHSNTEAFF. DNA of the CDR3: TGTGCCAGCAGCTCGGGACACAGTAACACTGAAGCTTTCTTT.

This clone was detected once. The CDR3 loop reads CASSEGGRDEQYF. The CDR3 DNA reads as TGCGCCAGCAGTGAAGGCGGGAGAGACGAGCAGTACTTC. The V gene is TRBV10-1, the J gene TRBJ2-7; 7 bases align to TRBD2. This CDR3 region has 13 residues. Germline CDR1 reads WNHNN; CDR2 reads SYGVQD (reference sequence). Trimming cost V 3 bases and J 5 bases; bases outside gene matches: 4.

This chain connects TRBV28 to TRBJ1-1; maybe TRBD1 (5 bases). V was pared by 6 bases and J by 4 bases, with 18 bases between. This CDR3 has 15 residues. The germline V gene encodes CDR1 MDHEN and CDR2 SYDVKM. As DNA, the CDR3 is TGTGCCAGCAGGACCAGGGCTTCTCTTACCACTGAAGCTTTCTTT. Its protein product is CASRTRASLTTEAFF.

The chain employs TRBV5-8 and TRBJ2-7; D ambiguous. There are 12 residues in the CDR3. The ends were cut back, 7 bases at V and 2 bases at J, with 10 bases in the middle. From germline, CDR1 is SGHTS and CDR2 YDEGEE. CDR3: CASLRSPYEQYF. CDR3 DNA: TGTGCCAGCCTCAGGTCCCCCTACGAGCAGTACTTC.

The V and J genes are TRBV7-2 and TRBJ2-3, with D possibly matching TRBD2 (6 bases). CDR3 length: 16 amino acids. Trimming removed 0 bases from V and 4 bases from J, with 14 bases in between. Germline lookup yields CDR1 SGHTA and CDR2 FQGNSA. In DNA, the CDR3 is TGTGCCAGCAGCTTAGCGGGGTCTGGCGGGGCAGATACGCAGTATTTT. This encodes CASSLAGSGGADTQYF. The whole variable domain, filled in from reference TRBV7-2 and TRBJ2-3, reads GAGVSQSPSNKVTEKGKDVELRCDPISGHTALYWYRQSLGQGLEFLIYFQGNSAPDKSGLPSDRFSAERTGGSVSTLTIQRTQQEDSAVYLCASSLAGSGGADTQYFGPGTRLTVL.

This clone was observed a handful of times. The J gene is TRBJ2-3, the V gene TRBV27, with 9 bases identical to TRBD1. J gave up 6 bases and V 5 bases, and 9 bases lay outside the gene matches. Per the germline V gene, CDR1 is MNHEY and CDR2 is SMNVEV (reference sequence). The CDR3 is 15 amino acids. The CDR3 sequence is CASSLQGAGWDTQYF. The DNA of the CDR3 is TGTGCCAGCAGTCTACAGGGGGCGGGATGGGATACGCAGTATTTT.

The V gene is TRBV15, the J gene TRBJ2-7, with 7 bases fitting TRBD2. The CDR3 consists of 13 residues. Trimming at V came to 6 bases and at J to 1 base, leaving 3 bases not matched to a gene. Germline V gives CDR1 LNHNV, CDR2 YYDKDF (reference sequence). CDR3 nucleotide sequence: TGTGCCACCAGGCAGGGAGGGTCCTACGAGCAGTACTTC. Its protein product is CATRQGGSYEQYF.

The chain has TRBV18 and TRBJ1-5; D perhaps matches TRBD1 (6 bases). The length of the CDR3 is 15 residues. The V end was cut by 4 bases, the J end by 0 bases, with 10 bases between. Germline V CDR1 and CDR2: KGHSH, LQKENI. The CDR3 loop is CASSRQDLSNQPQHF. The CDR3 DNA is TGTGCCAGCTCACGACAGGATCTTAGCAATCAGCCCCAGCATTTT.

This chain connects TRBV7-9 to TRBJ1-1; possibly TRBD1 for D (5 bases). Trimming cost V 1 base and J 8 bases, with 14 bases left between them. This CDR3 contains 14 residues. Germline-derived CDR1 and CDR2 are SEHNR and FQNEAQ (reference sequence). The CDR3 region is CASSLEGTLGEAFF. The CDR3 coding sequence is TGTGCCAGCAGCTTAGAAGGGACTTTGGGAGAAGCTTTCTTT.

J is TRBJ1-1 and V is TRBV6-5, with D maybe TRBD1 (5 bases). With 2 bases removed from V and 1 base from J, the gap between germline ends came to 5 bases. The CDR3 extends over 13 amino acids. Germline V gives CDR1 MNHEY, CDR2 SVGAGI. For the CDR3, the DNA is TGTGCCAGCAGTTACACAGGGAACACTGAAGCTTTCTTT. This encodes CASSYTGNTEAFF.

The rearrangement uses TRBV27 and TRBJ2-1, with D maybe TRBD2 (5 bases). V shed 6 bases and J shed 6 bases, with 15 bases lying between them. The CDR3 covers 14 residues. Germline CDR1 MNHEY, CDR2 SMNVEV (reference sequence). CDR3 sequence: CASRIPDLSNEQFF. DNA for the CDR3: TGTGCCAGCAGGATTCCGGACTTATCCAATGAGCAGTTCTTC.

The genes are TRBV9 and TRBJ2-5; 8 positions agree with TRBD2. CDR3 length equals 16 residues. V lost 0 bases, J lost 4 bases, and 8 bases stayed unmatched. Germline-derived CDR1 and CDR2 are SGDLS and YYNGEE. CDR3 sequence reads: CASSVESSGAGETQYF. In DNA form, the CDR3 reads TGTGCCAGCAGCGTAGAGAGTAGCGGGGCGGGAGAGACCCAGTACTTC.

This clone was detected once. The chain employs TRBV4-1 and TRBJ1-5; no reliable D call. V was cut by 1 base and J by 1 base, with 5 bases left in between. The CDR3 loop spans 14 amino acids. In germline, CDR1 is MGHRA, CDR2 YSYEKL. CDR3 protein: CASSQGLSNQPQHF. For the CDR3, the DNA is TGCGCCAGCAGCCAAGGGCTGAGCAATCAGCCCCAGCATTTT.

The rearrangement links TRBV6-5 to TRBJ2-2; 11 bases are shared with TRBD1. The V and J ends lost 5 bases and 5 bases, in that order; junction bases with no gene match: 4. Germline assignment: CDR1 MNHEY and CDR2 SVGAGI. CDR3 size: 15 residues. Here the CDR3 reads CASSNGQGATGELFF. In nucleotides, the CDR3 is TGTGCCAGCAGTAACGGACAGGGGGCAACCGGGGAGCTGTTTTTT.

This sequence joins TRBV2 and TRBJ2-7, with 10 bases matching TRBD2. This CDR3 contains 14 residues. Germline V gene sequence: CDR1 SNHLY, CDR2 FYNNEI. The junction had 6 bases not matched to a gene; V was cut back by 8 bases and J by 2 bases. The chain's CDR3 is CASSRAGGPYEQYF. In DNA, the CDR3 is TGTGCCAGCTCGCGAGCGGGAGGGCCCTACGAGCAGTACTTC.

The chain carries TRBV6-1 and TRBJ1-3; D gene uncertain. This CDR3 is 14 amino acids long. CDR1 and CDR2 from the germline V gene are MNHNS and SASEGT. Trimming took 3 bases from V and 3 from J, leaving 9 bases between them. CDR3 bases: TGTGCCAGCAGTGACGGAGACCTTGGAAACACCATATATTTT. It encodes CASSDGDLGNTIYF.

The chain employs TRBV10-3 and TRBJ2-1; the D gene is possibly TRBD2 (5 bases). Per the germline V gene, CDR1 is ENHRY and CDR2 is SYGVKD. CDR3 length: 14 amino acids. V lost 6 bases and J 4 bases, leaving 13 bases between the germline ends. The DNA of the CDR3 is TGTGCCATCAGGGAAGCGGAAGAATACAATGAGCAGTTCTTC. This translates into CAIREAEEYNEQFF.

This rearrangement joins TRBV23-1 to TRBJ1-3, with D possibly TRBD1 on 6 matching bases. TRBV23-1 is an open reading frame whose function is uncertain. This CDR3 spans 19 amino acids. Trimming removed 5 bases from V and 2 bases from J, with 25 bases in between. CDR3 nucleotide sequence: TGCGCCAGCAGTTTCTCCCTCGAGGCGCGGGGGGACACTGGAAACACCATATATTTT. Residues: CASSFSLEARGDTGNTIYF.

The sample holds a few counts of this clone. V gene TRBV4-2 combines with J gene TRBJ2-2; D possibly corresponds to TRBD2 (6 bases). Germline V gene sequence: CDR1 LGHNA, CDR2 YNFKEQ. Trimming left V 0 bases short and J 3 bases short, with 11 bases between. This CDR3 is built from 16 residues. The chain's CDR3 is CASSQDRREDTGELFF. The DNA for the CDR3 is TGTGCCAGCAGCCAAGATCGGAGGGAGGACACCGGGGAGCTGTTTTTT.

The V and J genes are TRBV18 and TRBJ1-2; D is uncertain. The CDR3 has 16 residues. Trimming removed 3 bases at V and 8 bases at J, with 22 bases between. Germline V gene lookup returns CDR1 KGHSH and CDR2 LQKENI. The CDR3 DNA reads as TGTGCCAGCTCACCTTCTGTGACTCCGGGATCGGGAGGCTACACCTTC. Protein: CASSPSVTPGSGGYTF.

This clone was found a few times. The V call is TRBV28, the J call TRBJ2-1, with TRBD2 matching 10 bases. The CDR3 spans 16 residues. Germline V lookup: CDR1 MDHEN, CDR2 SYDVKM. Trimming took 4 bases from V and 4 from J; bases not matched to a gene: 7. The CDR3, as DNA: TGTGCCAGCAGTTACCGGCTAGCGGGAGTTTACAATGAGCAGTTCTTC. It specifies CASSYRLAGVYNEQFF. Supplemented by reference TRBV28 and TRBJ2-1, the full variable domain reads DVKVTQSSRYLVKRTGEKVFLECVQDMDHENMFWYRQDPGLGLRLIYFSYDVKMKEKGDIPEGYSVSREKKERFSLILESASTNQTSMYLCASSYRLAGVYNEQFFGPGTRLTVL.

This chain uses TRBV15 with TRBJ2-1, with 14 bases identical to TRBD2. Germline CDR1 and CDR2: LNHNV and YYDKDF (reference sequence). The V gene end was trimmed by 5 bases and the J gene end by 9 bases; junction bases not matched to a gene: 9. CDR3 size: 16 residues. CDR3 sequence: CATSRPTSGRAIEQFF. Here the CDR3 DNA reads TGTGCCACCAGCCGCCCGACTAGCGGGAGGGCCATTGAGCAGTTCTTC. Complete variable domain (other parts from reference TRBV15 and TRBJ2-1): DAMVIQNPRYQVTQFGKPVTLSCSQTLNHNVMYWYQQKSSQAPKLLFHYYDKDFNNEADTPDNFQSRRPNTSFCFLDIRSPGLGDTAMYLCATSRPTSGRAIEQFFGPGTRLTVL.